The rows below give T cell receptor beta chains drawn from one sample of a study of shared clonotypes between healthy human individuals. The table came from immunoSEQ multiplex PCR; TCRdb's copy has only in-frame clones and leaves some out. The table lists roughly 500,000 clones, roughly 80% of them singletons. The specimen was PBMCs. The receptors originated from a woman in her thirties or forties in good health. Some clones in this sample may be carry-over from other donors' samples. Each CDR3 is given with its conserved first and last residue. D genes are given only for firm matches. The size field is filled for only some rows; it gives once, few, many or a size class.

D gene,clone size,J gene,V gene,CDR3 protein,CDR3 DNA
.,once,TRBJ2-2,TRBV7-2,CASTPLGSTGELFF,TGTGCCAGCACCCCCTTAGGATCCACCGGGGAGCTGTTTTTT
TRBD2,.,TRBJ2-5,TRBV28,CASSPGGSGQETQYF,TGTGCCAGCAGTCCGGGCGGGAGTGGGCAAGAGACCCAGTACTTC
TRBD1,many,TRBJ1-3,TRBV9,CASSVEGARGNTIYF,TGTGCCAGCAGCGTAGAGGGGGCTCGCGGAAACACCATATATTTT
TRBD2,.,TRBJ2-1,TRBV5-1,CASSSTSGIRNEQFF,TGCGCCAGCAGCTCAACTAGCGGGATTCGGAATGAGCAGTTCTTC
.,.,TRBJ2-1,TRBV5-6,CASSLTSYYNEQFF,TGTGCCAGCAGCTTGACTAGCTACTACAATGAGCAGTTCTTC
.,.,TRBJ2-5,TRBV7-2,CASSRRDLSWETQYF,TGTGCCAGCAGCCGAAGGGACCTCAGCTGGGAGACCCAGTACTTC
TRBD2,.,TRBJ2-1,TRBV30,CAWERAGGSYNEQFF,TGTGCCTGGGAGAGAGCGGGAGGTTCCTACAATGAGCAGTTCTTC
TRBD1,.,TRBJ2-1,TRBV7-3,CASSPGTGYGEQFF,TGTGCCAGCAGCCCCGGGACAGGGTACGGTGAGCAGTTCTTC
.,.,TRBJ2-7,TRBV6-1,CASSEGHAYSYEQYF,TGTGCCAGCAGTGAGGGACATGCCTATTCCTACGAGCAGTACTTC
.,.,TRBJ2-5,TRBV28,CASSPPFGRAYQETQYF,TGTGCCAGCAGTCCCCCCTTCGGCCGAGCGTACCAAGAGACCCAGTACTTC
.,.,TRBJ1-2,TRBV4-2,CASSQPWGYTF,TGTGCCAGCAGCCAACCCTGGGGCTACACCTTC
.,.,TRBJ2-5,TRBV5-4,CASSLVGEETQYF,TGTGCCAGCAGCTTAGTCGGGGAAGAGACCCAGTACTTC
.,.,TRBJ2-7,TRBV7-2,CASSRIEDEQYF,TGTGCCAGCAGCCGGATAGAGGACGAGCAGTACTTC
TRBD2,.,TRBJ2-1,TRBV27,CASSSWTSGRDEQFF,TGTGCCAGCAGTTCGTGGACTAGCGGGAGGGATGAGCAGTTCTTC
.,.,TRBJ1-2,TRBV10-3,CAISESRQDNYGYTF,TGTGCCATCAGTGAGTCAAGACAGGACAACTATGGCTACACCTTC
TRBD2,few,TRBJ2-7,TRBV10-3,CAISGVAGGSYEQYF,TGTGCCATCAGTGGGGTAGCGGGAGGGTCCTACGAGCAGTACTTC
TRBD2,.,TRBJ2-5,TRBV5-5,CASSFFGGSRTLGSQETQYF,TGTGCCAGCAGCTTTTTCGGGGGGTCAAGGACTCTGGGGTCCCAAGAGACCCAGTACTTC
.,.,TRBJ1-4,TRBV28,CASSLTTTNEKLFF,TGTGCCAGCAGTTTAACAACAACTAATGAAAAACTGTTTTTT
.,.,TRBJ2-1,TRBV30,CAFSRGRTYNEQFF,TGTGCCTTCAGTAGGGGGAGGACCTACAATGAGCAGTTCTTC
.,.,TRBJ2-7,TRBV6-6,CASSYLLGRYSYEQYF,TGTGCCAGCAGTTACCTTTTAGGGCGTTACTCCTACGAGCAGTACTTC
TRBD2,.,TRBJ2-2,TRBV4-1,CASSQAGGPILNTGELFF,TGCGCCAGCAGCCAAGCGGGAGGACCAATCCTGAACACCGGGGAGCTGTTTTTT
.,.,TRBJ1-4,TRBV7-6,CASSSRASKPTNEKLFF,TGTGCCAGCAGCTCCAGGGCTTCTAAACCAACTAATGAAAAACTGTTTTTT
.,.,TRBJ2-7,TRBV7-2,CASSLASAYEQYF,TGTGCCAGCAGCTTAGCGAGCGCCTACGAGCAGTACTTC
.,.,TRBJ1-1,TRBV11-3,CASSLDGDTEAFF,TGTGCCAGCAGCTTAGATGGCGACACTGAAGCTTTCTTT
TRBD1,.,TRBJ1-2,TRBV6-1,CASRRGQGPYGYTF,TGTGCCAGCAGAAGGGGGCAGGGCCCCTATGGCTACACCTTC
TRBD2,.,TRBJ2-7,TRBV5-1,CASSLVPGTSSYEQYF,TGCGCCAGCAGCTTGGTCCCCGGGACTAGCAGCTACGAGCAGTACTTC
.,.,TRBJ2-7,TRBV28,CASSFQSAYEQYF,TGTGCCAGCAGTTTTCAGTCAGCCTACGAGCAGTACTTC
.,.,TRBJ1-1,TRBV5-4,CASSPRAGSVEAFF,TGTGCCAGCAGCCCAAGGGCAGGGTCAGTTGAAGCTTTCTTT
TRBD2,.,TRBJ2-1,TRBV14,CASSRRLAGGIHEQFF,TGTGCCAGCAGCCGAAGACTAGCGGGAGGGATCCATGAGCAGTTCTTC
.,.,TRBJ1-2,TRBV6-1,CASSTVSWDGYTF,TGTGCCAGCAGCACGGTGTCCTGGGATGGCTACACCTTC
.,.,TRBJ2-3,TRBV21-1,CASSSSTDTQYF,TGTGCCAGCAGCAGTAGCACAGATACGCAGTATTTT
.,.,TRBJ2-7,TRBV18,CASHRASSNEQYF,TGTGCCAGCCACAGAGCCTCATCCAACGAGCAGTACTTC
.,few,TRBJ1-5,TRBV9,CASSPTAYSNQPQHF,TGTGCCAGCAGCCCCACAGCGTATAGCAATCAGCCCCAGCATTTT
TRBD1,.,TRBJ2-2,TRBV7-2,CASRPGTGFPGELFF,TGTGCCAGCAGGCCAGGGACAGGGTTTCCGGGGGAGCTGTTTTTT
.,.,TRBJ1-5,TRBV18,CASSPQGLNGNQPQHF,TGTGCCAGCTCACCACAAGGGCTTAATGGCAATCAGCCCCAGCATTTT
.,.,TRBJ1-1,TRBV7-2,CASSLGPFRGAFF,TGTGCCAGCAGCTTAGGGCCGTTCAGGGGAGCTTTCTTT
TRBD2,.,TRBJ2-2,TRBV19,CASSARDRGLAGVPGELFF,TGTGCCAGTAGTGCCCGGGACAGGGGACTAGCGGGAGTCCCCGGGGAGCTGTTTTTT
.,few,TRBJ2-7,TRBV11-3,CASSLGPTSYYEQYF,TGTGCCAGCAGCTTAGGCCCCACTAGCTACTACGAGCAGTACTTC
.,.,TRBJ2-1,TRBV19,CASSIDQDRYNEQFF,TGTGCCAGTAGTATAGATCAGGATAGGTACAATGAGCAGTTCTTC
.,.,TRBJ2-3,TRBV2,CASSGTEFPTDTQYF,TGTGCCAGCAGCGGGACGGAGTTTCCCACAGATACGCAGTATTTT
.,.,TRBJ1-1,TRBV7-2,CASSLVPENTEAFF,TGTGCCAGCAGCTTAGTTCCAGAGAACACTGAAGCTTTCTTT
.,.,TRBJ1-2,TRBV5-4,CASSSSESYTF,TGTGCCAGCAGCTCCTCGGAGAGCTACACCTTC
.,.,TRBJ2-5,TRBV5-1,CASSLVGQETQYF,TGCGCCAGCAGCTTGGTCGGCCAAGAGACCCAGTACTTC
.,once,TRBJ2-7,TRBV4-1,CASSQVVGSGYEQYF,TGCGCCAGCAGCCAAGTTGTGGGATCGGGCTACGAGCAGTACTTC
.,.,TRBJ1-5,TRBV5-1,CASSTREGQPQHF,TGCGCCAGCAGCACCAGGGAAGGTCAGCCCCAGCATTTT
TRBD1,.,TRBJ1-6,TRBV28,CASGQGEVFSPLHF,TGTGCCAGCGGACAGGGGGAGGTCTTCTCACCCCTCCACTTT
.,.,TRBJ1-6,TRBV7-9,CASRYLTGTPNSPLHF,TGTGCCAGCAGATACTTAACCGGGACCCCGAATTCACCCCTCCACTTT
TRBD2,once,TRBJ2-1,TRBV10-3,CAISRVASGYNEQFF,TGTGCCATCTCCAGGGTCGCTAGCGGGTACAATGAGCAGTTCTTC
TRBD1,.,TRBJ1-5,TRBV25-1,CASTTGEGNQPQHF,TGTGCCAGCACGACAGGGGAGGGCAATCAGCCCCAGCATTTT
.,few,TRBJ2-1,TRBV7-9,CASSSRPGHYSYNEQFF,TGTGCCAGCAGCTCCCGACCAGGACACTACTCCTACAATGAGCAGTTCTTC